Each of the 3 T cell receptor beta chains below was sequenced from the same sample in a study of T-cell reconstitution after alpha-beta-depleted transplantation in children. Unique molecular identifiers were incorporated when the TCRbeta library was constructed. TCRdb ran MiXCR on the PCR reads and lists one entry per CDR3 protein. This sample has 700,000 to 950,000 distinct CDR3 sequences, with around 15% found just once. The source was PBMCs, mostly from graft donor cells, collected 360 days after TCRalphabeta/CD19-depleted stem cell transplant. These receptors were taken from a male patient younger than 18 who had a stem cell transplant for acute lymphoblastic leukemia, so the T cells may come from the graft donor.

A few counts support this clonotype. CDR3 protein: CASSLERHLYGYTF. DNA for the CDR3: TGCGCCAGCAGCTTGGAACGACACCTCTATGGCTACACCTTC. The chain carries TRBV5-1 and TRBJ1-2; D gene ambiguous. This CDR3 contains 14 residues. V lost 0 bases and J lost 4, with 10 bases in between. Germline loops: CDR1 SGHRS, CDR2 YFSETQ.

This clonotype occurred a few times. The chain recombines TRBV4-1 with TRBJ1-4, with 10 bases identical to TRBD1. This CDR3 region has 17 residues. The J segment lost 6 bases and the V segment lost 3 bases, leaving 10 bases of the junction unmatched. The V gene's germline CDR1 is MGHRA and CDR2 YSYEKL. The CDR3 region has the DNA TGCGCCAGCAGCCAGACAGGGGGCCGAGGCTCGGATGAAAAACTGTTTTTT. This encodes CASSQTGGRGSDEKLFF.

The V and J genes are TRBV3-1 and TRBJ2-6; D not resolved. The germline V and J ends were trimmed by 1 base and 0 bases, with 7 bases remaining between them. Germline V gene lookup returns CDR1 LGHDT and CDR2 YNNKEL (reference sequence). CDR3 size: 16 residues. The CDR3 nucleotides are TGTGCCAGCAGCCAAGGACTTCACTCTGGGGCCAACGTCCTGACTTTC. It is translated as CASSQGLHSGANVLTF.